A single sample gave rise to the 12 T cell receptor beta chains below, sequenced in a study of technical replicates of blood from several donors. Clones were read by immunoSEQ multiplex PCR, and TCRdb kept only the in-frame ones, dropping some. The sample carries approximately 74,000 clones, 88% recorded once. Sequencing was carried out using PBMCs. The receptor source for this set is a human donor in good health. Some clones in this sample may be carry-over from other donors' samples.

The gene calls are TRBV4-2 and TRBJ2-2, with 12 bases fitting TRBD2. The CDR3 loop spans 17 amino acids. Germline CDR1 reads LGHNA; CDR2 reads YNFKEQ. The V gene end was trimmed by 0 bases and the J gene end by 1 base; junction bases not matched to a gene: 0. CDR3 sequence (DNA): TGTGCCAGCAGCCAAGAACTAGCGGGAGGGAACACCGGGGAGCTGTTTTTT. The encoded protein is CASSQELAGGNTGELFF.

V gene TRBV7-2 combines with J gene TRBJ2-1; the match to TRBD2 covers 7 bases. The CDR3 loop spans 16 amino acids. Per the germline V gene, CDR1 is SGHTA and CDR2 is FQGNSA. Trimming at V came to 4 bases and at J to 7 bases, leaving 13 bases not matched to a gene. CDR3 in DNA: TGTGCCAGCAGCTCACAGTTGATAGCGGGTGGGAATGAGCAGTTCTTC. Protein product: CASSSQLIAGGNEQFF.

The chain joins TRBV2 to TRBJ2-4; D uncertain. Deletions cut 4 bases from V and 7 bases from J, with 11 bases between. Germline lookup yields CDR1 SNHLY and CDR2 FYNNEI. The CDR3 extends over 13 amino acids. CDR3 nucleotide sequence: TGTGCCAGCAGTGTAAACAGTGGGAACATTCAGTACTTC. Its translation: CASSVNSGNIQYF.

The chain links TRBV9 to TRBJ2-1; TRBD2 is a possible D gene (6 bases). Germline-derived CDR1 and CDR2 are SGDLS and YYNGEE. V shed 4 bases and J shed 8 bases, with 13 bases lying between them. The CDR3 totals 13 residues. CDR3 amino acids: CASSPEEGYEQFF. In DNA form, the CDR3 reads TGTGCCAGCAGCCCGGAGGAGGGGTATGAGCAGTTCTTC.

With respect to this clone: No conserved phenylalanine or tryptophan ends this CDR3, so it is likely a read error. The DNA is left out, because the CDR3 cannot be placed on it with certainty; the CDR3 is given as TCRdb lists it. The CDR3 loop is CASSLQGVLSPTSFCT. The chain combines TRBV2 with TRBJ1-2; the DNA was not compared with TRBD1, the D call given in the table. Per the germline V gene, CDR1 is SNHLY and CDR2 is FYNNEI. Inclusive of both ends, the CDR3 amounts to 16 amino acids.

This rearrangement joins TRBV10-3 to TRBJ2-5; 13 nucleotides match TRBD2. The germline CDR1 and CDR2 sequences are ENHRY and SYGVKD. J gave up 1 base and V 6 bases, and 5 bases lay outside the gene matches. The CDR3 runs to 16 residues. CDR3 in amino acids: CAIRSGLAGAQETQYF. Here the CDR3 DNA reads TGTGCCATCAGGAGCGGACTAGCGGGGGCCCAAGAGACCCAGTACTTC.

The chain combines TRBV4-1 with TRBJ2-7; possible D gene TRBD1, 5 bases. The CDR3 has 14 residues. The germline CDR1 and CDR2 sequences are MGHRA and YSYEKL. V was shortened by 0 bases and J by 0 bases, with 6 bases between the two germline ends. The CDR3 bases are TGCGCCAGCAGCCAAGATCAGGGCTCCTACGAGCAGTACTTC. It codes for CASSQDQGSYEQYF.

The CDR3 region is CASSPQGNEQYF. The CDR3 region has the DNA TGTGCCAGCAGCCCCCAGGGAAACGAGCAGTACTTC. V usage is TRBV13 and J usage is TRBJ2-7; D might be TRBD1 (5 bases). CDR1 and CDR2 from the germline V gene are PRHDT and FYEKMQ (reference sequence). V was clipped by 5 bases and J by 5 bases, with 10 bases between them. CDR3 length: 12 residues.

This clone was counted a single time. The CDR3 DNA reads TGCAGCGTGGGGGCTAGCGGGATATCCTTGGGAGATACGCAGTATTTT. Its protein product is CSVGASGISLGDTQYF. V gene TRBV29-1 combines with J gene TRBJ2-3; 9 nucleotides agree with TRBD2. The CDR3 loop spans 16 amino acids. Germline loops: CDR1 SQVTM, CDR2 ANQGSEA. The V gene end was trimmed by 6 bases and the J gene end by 5 bases; junction bases not matched to a gene: 15.

CDR3 DNA sequence: TGTGCCAGCAGGAAAAATAGCGGGGGGGGTAGTGGGTATTTT. Translated, it gives CASRKNSGGGSGYF. V and J are TRBV7-2 and TRBJ2-3, with 11 bases that match TRBD2. CDR1 and CDR2 from the germline V gene are SGHTA and FQGNSA. The V segment lost 6 bases and the J segment 14 bases; nucleotides outside the gene matches: 13. The CDR3 loop spans 14 amino acids. The full variable domain, completed using reference TRBV7-2 and TRBJ2-3, is GAGVSQSPSNKVTEKGKDVELRCDPISGHTALYWYRQSLGQGLEFLIYFQGNSAPDKSGLPSDRFSAERTGGSVSTLTIQRTQQEDSAVYLCASRKNSGGGSGYFGPGTRLTVL.

This clone was detected once. The chain combines TRBV13 with TRBJ2-7, with 9 bases lining up with TRBD1. The CDR3 sequence is 14 residues long. The germline V gene encodes CDR1 PRHDT and CDR2 FYEKMQ (reference sequence). The V and J ends lost 5 bases and 7 bases, in that order; junction bases with no gene match: 9. The CDR3 protein is CASSPGQGYYEQYF. In nucleotides, the CDR3 is TGTGCCAGCAGCCCCGGACAGGGGTACTATGAGCAGTACTTC.

The chain links TRBV4-1 to TRBJ2-1, with D perhaps matching TRBD1 (6 bases). The CDR3 length is 18 residues. In germline, CDR1 is MGHRA, CDR2 YSYEKL. Trimming left V 0 bases short and J 2 bases short, with 17 bases between. The CDR3 nucleotides read TGCGCCAGCAGCCAAGATGTGGGACACCGGGACGCCTACAATGAGCAGTTCTTC. Translating it yields CASSQDVGHRDAYNEQFF.